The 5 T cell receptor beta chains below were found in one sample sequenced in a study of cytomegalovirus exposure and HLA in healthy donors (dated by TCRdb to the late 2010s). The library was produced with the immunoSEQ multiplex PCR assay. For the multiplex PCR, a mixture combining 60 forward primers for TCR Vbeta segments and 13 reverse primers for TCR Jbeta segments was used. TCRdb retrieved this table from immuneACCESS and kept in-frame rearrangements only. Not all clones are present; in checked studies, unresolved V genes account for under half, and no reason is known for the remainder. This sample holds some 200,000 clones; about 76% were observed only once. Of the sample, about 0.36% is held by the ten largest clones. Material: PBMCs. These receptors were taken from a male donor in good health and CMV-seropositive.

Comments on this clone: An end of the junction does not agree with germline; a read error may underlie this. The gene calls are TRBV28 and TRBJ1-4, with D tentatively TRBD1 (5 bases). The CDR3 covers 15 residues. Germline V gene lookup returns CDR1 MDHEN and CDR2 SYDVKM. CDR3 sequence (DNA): TGTGCCAGCAGTTTATTGGGGGGGTCTAAGGAAAAACTGTTTTTT. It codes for CASSLLGGSKEKLFF.

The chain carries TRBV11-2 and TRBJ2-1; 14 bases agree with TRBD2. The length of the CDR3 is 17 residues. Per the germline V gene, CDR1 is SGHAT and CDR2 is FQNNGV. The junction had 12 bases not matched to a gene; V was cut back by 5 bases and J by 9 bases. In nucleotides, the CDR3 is TGTGCCAGCAGCCGGCCGGGACTAGCGGGAGTGGGGGGTGAGCAGTTCTTC. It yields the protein CASSRPGLAGVGGEQFF.

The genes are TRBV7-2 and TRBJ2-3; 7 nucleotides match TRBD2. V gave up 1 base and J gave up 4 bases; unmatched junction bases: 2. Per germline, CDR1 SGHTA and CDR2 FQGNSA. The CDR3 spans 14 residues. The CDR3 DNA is TGTGCCAGCAGCTTAGGGGAGGGACCAGATACGCAGTATTTT. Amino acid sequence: CASSLGEGPDTQYF. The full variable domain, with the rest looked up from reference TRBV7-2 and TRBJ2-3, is GAGVSQSPSNKVTEKGKDVELRCDPISGHTALYWYRQSLGQGLEFLIYFQGNSAPDKSGLPSDRFSAERTGGSVSTLTIQRTQQEDSAVYLCASSLGEGPDTQYFGPGTRLTVL.

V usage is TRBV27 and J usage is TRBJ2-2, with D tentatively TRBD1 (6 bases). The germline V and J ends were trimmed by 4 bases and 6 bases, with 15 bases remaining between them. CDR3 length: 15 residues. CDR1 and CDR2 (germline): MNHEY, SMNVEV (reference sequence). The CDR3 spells CASSWSRGFPGELFF. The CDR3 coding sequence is TGTGCCAGCAGTTGGTCGAGGGGGTTCCCCGGGGAGCTGTTTTTT.

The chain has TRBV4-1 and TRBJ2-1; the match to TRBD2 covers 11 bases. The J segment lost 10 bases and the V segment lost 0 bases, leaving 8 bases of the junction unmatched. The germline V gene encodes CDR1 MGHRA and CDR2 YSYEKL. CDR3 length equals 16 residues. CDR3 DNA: TGCGCCAGCAGCCAAGAGATGTCTAGCGGGAGGCGCGAGCAGTTCTTC. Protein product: CASSQEMSSGRREQFF.